Listed here are 10 T cell receptor beta chains from one sample, sequenced in a study of OX40 agonist ivuxolimab in advanced cancers. The method was immunoSEQ multiplex PCR; TCRdb's version includes in-frame clones alone and lacks a portion of them. The table shows just under 85,000 clones, with roughly 82% occurring only once. The input for sequencing was CD4+ or CD8+ T cells sorted from blood, taken in a trial of the OX40 agonist ivuxolimab. Receptors were obtained from an adult with an advanced solid tumor such as melanoma, head and neck, liver or kidney cancer.

The chain couples TRBV6-6 to TRBJ2-1; D might be TRBD1 or TRBD2, each matching 5 bases. Trimming shortened V by 2 bases and J by 4 bases, and 12 bases separated the two germline ends. CDR1 is MNHNY, CDR2 SVGAGI, per germline (reference sequence). This CDR3 contains 15 residues. Written as DNA, the CDR3 is TGTGCCAGCAGTTACGGGGGACCCGGTTACAATGAGCAGTTCTTC. Translated, it gives CASSYGGPGYNEQFF.

This chain joins TRBV7-2 and TRBJ2-3; TRBD2 aligns across 11 bases. V shed 3 bases and J 3 bases; nucleotides not matched to a gene: 11. CDR1 is SGHTA, CDR2 FQGNSA, per germline. The CDR3 extends over 18 amino acids. CDR3 loop: CASSFGLAGNTGTDTQYF. Here the CDR3 DNA reads TGTGCCAGCAGCTTTGGACTAGCGGGTAATACGGGTACAGATACGCAGTATTTT.

This sequence joins TRBV5-8 and TRBJ2-5; a possible D gene is TRBD2 (6 bases). This CDR3 spans 16 amino acids. The V end lost 1 base, the J end lost 0 bases, and 13 bases lay between the germline ends. CDR1 SGHTS and CDR2 YDEGEE come from the germline V gene. The CDR3 loop is CASSLRVSGYQETQYF. The CDR3 DNA follows: TGTGCCAGCAGCTTGCGGGTCAGCGGGTACCAAGAGACCCAGTACTTC.

The CDR3 bases are TGTGCCAGCAGTTCGCTCTTTGTGGGTGACACTGAAGCTTTCTTT. As protein: CASSSLFVGDTEAFF. V usage is TRBV6-5 and J usage is TRBJ1-1; D is undetermined. This CDR3 has 15 residues. Trimming stripped 4 bases from V and 3 bases from J, with 15 bases between. Germline assignment: CDR1 MNHEY and CDR2 SVGAGI.

The chain employs TRBV28 and TRBJ1-1; possible D gene TRBD1, 5 bases. The CDR3 loop spans 15 amino acids. From germline, CDR1 is MDHEN and CDR2 SYDVKM. V lost 6 bases, J lost 1 base, and 15 bases lay in between. For the CDR3, the DNA is TGTGCCAGCAGCAATTCCGGTGGGGGGAACACTGAAGCTTTCTTT. The encoded protein is CASSNSGGGNTEAFF.

The chain uses TRBV5-6 and TRBJ1-1; 7 bases agree with TRBD1. V lost 4 bases, J lost 12 bases, and 12 bases stayed unmatched. Per germline, CDR1 SGHDT and CDR2 YYEEEE. CDR3 length equals 13 residues. The CDR3 here is CASSPGSDRLTFF. As DNA, the CDR3 is TGTGCCAGCAGCCCCGGCTCGGACAGGTTGACTTTCTTT.

The chain couples TRBV2 to TRBJ1-5, with 8 positions matching TRBD1. CDR3 length equals 13 residues. The V and J ends lost 2 bases and 11 bases, in that order; junction bases with no gene match: 5. Germline V gives CDR1 SNHLY, CDR2 FYNNEI. Written as DNA, the CDR3 is TGTGCCAGCAGTGAAACGTCGGACAGGGCCCAGCATTTT. It translates to CASSETSDRAQHF.

V is TRBV11-1 and J is TRBJ2-3, with D hard to call. The length of the CDR3 is 16 residues. Between the trimmed V and J ends, which lost 6 bases and 0 bases, there was a span of 16 bases. The germline V gene encodes CDR1 SGHAT and CDR2 FQDESV (reference sequence). CDR3 in amino acids: CASRQENKPSTDTQYF. The CDR3 bases are TGTGCCAGCAGGCAAGAGAACAAGCCGAGCACAGATACGCAGTATTTT.

This rearrangement joins TRBV5-4 to TRBJ1-3; a weak D match, TRBD1 (5 bases). V was shortened by 2 bases and J by 4 bases, with 10 bases between the two germline ends. The germline gives CDR1 SGHNT, CDR2 YYREEE (reference sequence). The CDR3 consists of 14 residues. CDR3 sequence (DNA): TGTGCCAGCAGCTTAGGCAGGGCCGGAAACACCATATATTTT. It is translated as CASSLGRAGNTIYF.

This rearrangement joins TRBV10-3 to TRBJ1-1, with D tentatively TRBD1 (5 bases). With 6 bases removed from V and 2 bases from J, the gap between germline ends came to 10 bases. The CDR3 covers 13 residues. Germline V gives CDR1 ENHRY, CDR2 SYGVKD. The CDR3 protein is CAISAGLNTEAFF. As DNA, the CDR3 is TGTGCCATCAGCGCGGGACTTAACACTGAAGCTTTCTTT.